Detailed here is one T cell receptor beta chain. Antigen: not known. TCRdb keeps only in-frame clones here, not all; method: immunoSEQ multiplex PCR. The table records about 62,000 clones, around 82% of them present only once. Per germline, CDR1 SGHNT and CDR2 YYREEE (reference sequence). V was clipped by 2 bases and J by 6 bases; unmatched bases: 7. The CDR3 consists of 15 residues. Systemic immunosuppression or a history of autoimmune disease excluded patients. The data stem from a study of OX40 agonist ivuxolimab in advanced cancers. In the study overall: Patients were treated with intravenous ivuxolimab, dosed at 0.01 to 10 mg/kg and infused every 2 weeks.

Whole-study findings and limits: Clonal expansion from baseline to week 6 occurred in both CD4+ and CD8+ T cells. The mean number of expanded clones was higher in CD8+ T cells than in CD4+.

The starting material was CD4+ or CD8+ T cells sorted from blood, obtained in a trial of the OX40 agonist ivuxolimab. V is TRBV5-4 and J is TRBJ2-4; TRBD2 matches at 8 bases. The sequence derives from an adult with an advanced solid tumor such as melanoma, head and neck, liver or kidney cancer. The CDR3 is CASSFSGGLGNIQYF. DNA for the CDR3: TGTGCCAGCAGCTTTTCGGGGGGGCTAGGAAACATTCAGTACTTC.